A selection of T cell receptor beta chains follows, all from one sample in a study of blood T cell repertoires in COVID-19. TCRdb's table, derived via immunoSEQ multiplex PCR, lists solely in-frame clones and lacks some. The sample consists of around 210,000 clones, roughly 88% of them appearing once. The sample consisted of peripheral blood. All receptors come from a man between 45 and 60 years old with COVID-19, enrolled during active disease. Both conserved end residues are part of each CDR3. The D gene is left open where the match is weak. Expanded clones get a size class; other rows say once, few or many, or leave the size out.

D	size	V	J	DNA	CDR3
NA	NA	TRBV7-9	TRBJ2-1	TGTGCCAGCAGCTTAGCGGCAGGGTGGATGTTCTTC	CASSLAAGWMFF
NA	NA	TRBV4-3	TRBJ1-5	TGCGCCAGCAGCCAAGAACCAGGGGCAGGTCAGCCCCAGCATTTT	CASSQEPGAGQPQHF
TRBD1	NA	TRBV18	TRBJ2-5	TGTGCCAGCTCGCCCACCGGGACAGAAGAGACCCAGTACTTC	CASSPTGTEETQYF
TRBD1	NA	TRBV6-5	TRBJ1-4	TGTGCCAGCAGCCGGGACAGAGCGAATGAAAAACTGTTTTTT	CASSRDRANEKLFF
NA	NA	TRBV3-1/TRBV3-2	TRBJ2-2	TGTGCCAGCAGCCAAGACGGAGTTAGTCGATCGACCGGGGAGCTGTTTTTT	CASSQDGVSRSTGELFF
TRBD1	NA	TRBV5-1	TRBJ2-5	TGCGCCAGTCGCAGGGGGTACCAAGAGACCCAGTACTTC	CASRRGYQETQYF
TRBD2	NA	TRBV11-2	TRBJ2-1	TGTGCCAGCAGCCCGGGGCTAGCGGGCTCCTACAATGAGCAGTTCTTC	CASSPGLAGSYNEQFF
TRBD2	NA	TRBV7-2	TRBJ2-5	TGTGCCAGCAGCTTAAATGGCGGGGGGCAGGGAGAGACCCAGTACTTC	CASSLNGGGQGETQYF
TRBD2	NA	TRBV10-1	TRBJ2-3	TGCGCCAGCAGTGCCGGGACTAGCGAGGCAGATACGCAGTATTTT	CASSAGTSEADTQYF
TRBD1	NA	TRBV30	TRBJ1-2	TGTGCCTGGAGTGCCGGGGACAGGGCGTACTATGGCTACACCTTC	CAWSAGDRAYYGYTF
NA	NA	TRBV7-9	TRBJ1-5	TGTGCCAGCAGTTCAGGAACCGGGATATTGGGCAATCAGCCCCAGCATTTT	CASSSGTGILGNQPQHF
NA	NA	TRBV24-1	TRBJ2-1	TGTGCCACCGGACAGTACAATGAGCAGTTCTTC	CATGQYNEQFF
TRBD1	NA	TRBV18	TRBJ1-2	TGTGCCAGCACTGACAGGGGCTCTGGCTACACCTTC	CASTDRGSGYTF
TRBD1	few	TRBV7-9	TRBJ1-1	TGTGCCAGCAACTTTATCCGGGACAGCGAGTCGAACACTGAAGCTTTCTTT	CASNFIRDSESNTEAFF
NA	few	TRBV12-3/TRBV12-4	TRBJ2-7	TGTGCCAGCAGTTTAAACAGATGGAACGAGCAGTACTTC	CASSLNRWNEQYF
NA	NA	TRBV2	TRBJ2-2	TGTGCCAGCAGTGAAGAAGGAGGGGGCAACACCGGGGAGCTGTTTTTT	CASSEEGGGNTGELFF
TRBD2	NA	TRBV4-2	TRBJ2-2	TGTGCCAGCAGCCACCCCCTAGCGGGAGCCCTCGGGGAGCTGTTTTTT	CASSHPLAGALGELFF
TRBD1	NA	TRBV28	TRBJ1-2	TGTGCCAGCAGTTTAAGGACAGGGAGCTATGGCTACACCTTC	CASSLRTGSYGYTF
TRBD2	NA	TRBV2	TRBJ2-3	TGTGCCAGCAGTGTAGGGACTAGCGCCGATACGCAGTATTTT	CASSVGTSADTQYF
NA	NA	TRBV15	TRBJ2-7	TGTGCCACCAGCAGAGATTTTCGGAGCTCCTACGAGCAGTACTTC	CATSRDFRSSYEQYF
TRBD1	NA	TRBV9	TRBJ2-7	TGTGCCAGCAGCGCCCACGGGACAGGGACATCCTACGAGCAGTACTTC	CASSAHGTGTSYEQYF
NA	once	TRBV5-1	TRBJ2-7	TGCGCCAGCAGCTTGGATAGATACGAGCAGTACTTC	CASSLDRYEQYF
TRBD2	NA	TRBV24-1	TRBJ2-3	TGTGCCACCAGTGACCCACCTCTAGCGGGAGGTGTAGATACGCAGTATTTT	CATSDPPLAGGVDTQYF
NA	NA	TRBV7-2	TRBJ2-1	TGTGCCACCCGGACATCAGGATCCTACAATGAGCAGTTCTTC	CATRTSGSYNEQFF
TRBD1	NA	TRBV19	TRBJ2-7	TGTGCCAGTAGTAGGCAGGGGGAATCCTACGAGCAGTACTTC	CASSRQGESYEQYF
TRBD2	NA	TRBV28	TRBJ2-2	TGTGCCAGCCTTAGCGGGGGGCCCGGGGAGCTGTTTTTT	CASLSGGPGELFF
NA	NA	TRBV5-6	TRBJ1-2	TGTGCCAGCGTTCACAGTGGCCTCGGCTACACCTTC	CASVHSGLGYTF
TRBD1	NA	TRBV28	TRBJ1-1	TGTGCCAGCAGTCGTACAGGGGGCGCATATATCACTGAAGCTTTCTTT	CASSRTGGAYITEAFF
NA	NA	TRBV11-2	TRBJ2-4	TGTGCCAGCAGCTCCCGTTTGAGGGCTGGTGAAAACATTCAGTACTTC	CASSSRLRAGENIQYF
NA	NA	TRBV5-4	TRBJ1-1	TGTGCCAGCAGCCCGACCCAGGACACCCGGGGGACTGAAGCTTTCTTT	CASSPTQDTRGTEAFF
TRBD1	NA	TRBV3-1/TRBV3-2	TRBJ1-5	TGTGCCAGCAGCCAAGGAGGGACAGCCTATAGCAATCAGCCCCAGCATTTT	CASSQGGTAYSNQPQHF
TRBD1	NA	TRBV5-4	TRBJ2-6	TGTGCCAGCAGTAGGGACAGCTCTGGGGCCAACGTCCTGACTTTC	CASSRDSSGANVLTF